The 30 T cell receptor beta chains given below trace back to one sample, sequenced in a study of T cells in Graves' hyperthyroidism and ophthalmopathy. Amplified TCR beta CDR3 regions came from RNA transcripts. The HTBI set primed first-round TCR CDR3 RT-PCR. MiXCR, applied by TCRdb to the multiplex PCR reads, yields one record per CDR3 protein. Among 300,000 to 400,000 distinct CDR3 sequences listed, approximately 22% were seen once. The sequenced sample was blood. The source of these receptors is a woman between 45 and 65 years old with Graves' hyperthyroidism.

V usage is TRBV2 and J usage is TRBJ2-1; 14 bases map to TRBD2. Per germline, CDR1 SNHLY and CDR2 FYNNEI. The CDR3 sequence is 15 residues long. J was trimmed by 8 bases and V by 6 bases; bases with no gene match: 6. This CDR3 reads CASSAGTSGGYEQFF. DNA for the CDR3: TGTGCCAGCAGCGCCGGGACTAGCGGGGGCTATGAGCAGTTCTTC.

CDR3 in amino acids: CSANGDREPKRTQYF. CDR3 DNA: TGCAGTGCTAATGGGGACAGGGAGCCCAAGAGGACGCAGTATTTT. The J gene is TRBJ2-3, the V gene TRBV20-1; 9 bases match TRBD1. Germline V gene data show CDR1 as DFQATT and CDR2 as SNEGSKA (reference sequence). The CDR3 totals 15 residues. The junction had 14 bases not matched to a gene; V was cut back by 4 bases and J by 9 bases.

This clonotype has ten or more counts. The chain uses TRBV6-5 and TRBJ2-5; a possible D gene is TRBD2 (5 bases). There are 14 residues in the CDR3. Trimming removed 0 bases from V and 5 bases from J, with 10 bases in between. The germline V gene encodes CDR1 MNHEY and CDR2 SVGAGI. The CDR3 sequence is CASSYSRVGETQYF. In nucleotides, the CDR3 is TGTGCCAGCAGTTACTCGCGGGTGGGGGAGACCCAGTACTTC.

The chain recombines TRBV15 with TRBJ1-5, with D possibly TRBD1 on 5 matching bases. The CDR3 has 14 residues. Trimming left V 2 bases short and J 1 base short, with 6 bases between. The V gene's germline CDR1 is LNHNV and CDR2 YYDKDF (reference sequence). In DNA, the CDR3 is TGTGCCACCAGCAGACAGGGAAGCAATCAGCCCCAGCATTTT. It specifies CATSRQGSNQPQHF.

Remarks on this clonotype: This may arise from a read error, as a much more abundant clone is one base away. The rearrangement joins TRBV5-1 to TRBJ2-1; D assignment may be TRBD1 or TRBD2 (6 bases each). This CDR3 spans 14 amino acids. Germline CDR1 and CDR2: SGHRS and YFSETQ. V was pared by 7 bases and J by 10 bases, with 21 bases between. The CDR3, as DNA: TGCGCCAGCCTCATAGGACCGGGGGCTGGGGAGCAGTTCTTC. It is translated as CASLIGPGAGEQFF.

There are many counts of this clonotype. The chain links TRBV7-8 to TRBJ2-7, with 10 nucleotides matching TRBD2. CDR3 length: 17 residues. Germline lookup yields CDR1 SGHVS and CDR2 FQNEAQ. J gave up 2 bases and V 3 bases, and 10 bases lay outside the gene matches. This CDR3 is CASSFSGGAGGPYEQYF. In DNA form, the CDR3 reads TGTGCCAGCAGCTTCTCGGGTGGAGCGGGAGGGCCCTACGAGCAGTACTTC.

The chain combines TRBV6-2 or TRBV6-3 with TRBJ1-1; 9 bases are shared with TRBD1. Per germline, CDR1 MNHEY and CDR2 SVGEGT. V was pared by 5 bases and J by 9 bases, with 1 base of the junction left unmatched. The CDR3 is 11 residues long. The CDR3: CASSGTGQAFF. CDR3 in DNA: TGTGCCAGCAGTGGGACAGGGCAAGCTTTCTTT.

The rearrangement joins TRBV12-3 or TRBV12-4 to TRBJ2-1; D is possibly TRBD1 or TRBD2 (5 bases each). CDR3 size: 15 residues. V lost 3 bases and J lost 4, with 13 bases in between. CDR3 nucleotide sequence: TGTGCCAGCAGTTTCAGGGAGCTCGCGTACAATGAGCAGTTCTTC. Translated, it gives CASSFRELAYNEQFF.

The chain joins TRBV28 to TRBJ1-6, with 8 bases fitting TRBD1. The CDR3 has 15 amino acids. The V gene end was trimmed by 5 bases and the J gene end by 7 bases; junction bases not matched to a gene: 7. CDR1 is MDHEN, CDR2 SYDVKM, per germline. Written as DNA, the CDR3 is TGTGCCAGCAGTCCCCCGGACAGGGCCAATTCACCCCTCCACTTT. It yields the protein CASSPPDRANSPLHF.

This clonotype was seen repeatedly, ten times or more. This chain uses TRBV5-1 with TRBJ2-2; no clear D. The length of the CDR3 is 16 residues. From germline, CDR1 is SGHRS and CDR2 YFSETQ. Trimming stripped 2 bases from V and 4 bases from J, with 15 bases between. CDR3 amino acids: CASSLREFGGTGELFF. In DNA form, the CDR3 reads TGCGCCAGCAGCTTAAGAGAGTTCGGCGGCACCGGGGAGCTGTTTTTT. Filled out from reference TRBV5-1 and TRBJ2-2, the complete variable domain reads KAGVTQTPRYLIKTRGQQVTLSCSPISGHRSVSWYQQTPGQGLQFLFEYFSETQRNKGNFPGRFSGRQFSNSRSEMNVSTLELGDSALYLCASSLREFGGTGELFFGEGSRLTVL.

As regards this clonotype: A much bigger clone sits one base away, suggesting this may be a read error. This rearrangement joins TRBV7-3 to TRBJ2-7, with D perhaps TRBD2 (6 bases). With 1 base removed from V and 5 bases from J, the gap between germline ends came to 15 bases. Germline-derived CDR1 and CDR2 are SGHTA and FQGTGA. This CDR3 contains 15 residues. The CDR3 nucleotides are TGTGCCAGCAGCTTAATCGCGGGAAAGGGCCACGAGCAGTACTTC. Its translation: CASSLIAGKGHEQYF.

This clonotype was detected a few times. The J gene is TRBJ2-7, the V gene TRBV5-4, with 8 bases matching TRBD2. The V and J ends lost 1 base and 4 bases, in that order; junction bases with no gene match: 4. Germline CDR1 and CDR2: SGHNT and YYREEE (reference sequence). CDR3 length equals 14 residues. The CDR3 reads CASSLQRGIYEQYF. Here the CDR3 DNA reads TGTGCCAGCAGCTTGCAGCGGGGGATATACGAGCAGTACTTC. Full variable domain (missing parts from reference TRBV5-4 and TRBJ2-7): ETGVTQSPTHLIKTRGQQVTLRCSSQSGHNTVSWYQQALGQGPQFIFQYYREEENGRGNFPPRFSGLQFPNYSSELNVNALELDDSALYLCASSLQRGIYEQYFGPGTRLTVT.

The chain links TRBV5-1 to TRBJ1-2, with 8 bases that match TRBD1. Germline CDR1 SGHRS, CDR2 YFSETQ. The CDR3 consists of 13 residues. Trimming at V came to 4 bases and at J to 9 bases, leaving 8 bases not matched to a gene. In DNA, the CDR3 is TGCGCCAGCAGCGGGGGACAGGCCGGTCGCTACACCTTC. Encoded protein: CASSGGQAGRYTF.

This clonotype was seen ten or more times. The chain couples TRBV28 to TRBJ2-2; no clear D gene. Germline values: CDR1 MDHEN, CDR2 SYDVKM. There are 15 residues in the CDR3. V was pared by 8 bases and J by 2 bases, with 15 bases between. The CDR3 loop is CASVRTLSNTGELFF. The CDR3, as DNA: TGTGCCAGCGTAAGGACGCTAAGTAACACCGGGGAGCTGTTTTTT.

This clonotype was observed a few times. V usage is TRBV19 and J usage is TRBJ2-6; a weak D match, TRBD1 (6 bases). V was trimmed by 7 bases and J by 0 bases, leaving 13 bases between them. Germline values: CDR1 LNHDA, CDR2 SQIVND (reference sequence). The CDR3 has 16 amino acids. The DNA of the CDR3 is TGTGCCAGTAAACAGGGCCAACTCTCTGGGGCCAACGTCCTGACTTTC. It codes for CASKQGQLSGANVLTF.

This clonotype was picked up many times. The gene calls are TRBV20-1 and TRBJ2-4; no firm D call. Germline lookup yields CDR1 DFQATT and CDR2 SNEGSKA (reference sequence). V lost 3 bases, J lost 1 base, and 10 bases lay in between. There are 14 residues in the CDR3. The CDR3, as DNA: TGCAGTGCTAGGTCTGGGCTGGCCAAAAACATTCAGTACTTC. The encoded protein is CSARSGLAKNIQYF.

This clonotype has a count of ten or more. This chain uses TRBV28 with TRBJ2-1; no clear D. V was cut by 5 bases and J by 8 bases, with 16 bases left in between. Germline CDR1 reads MDHEN; CDR2 reads SYDVKM. The CDR3 runs 14 residues. CDR3 protein: CASSPLGATHEQFF. The CDR3, as DNA: TGTGCCAGCAGTCCCCTTGGAGCGACCCATGAGCAGTTCTTC. The entire variable domain, with the rest obtained from reference TRBV28 and TRBJ2-1, is as follows: DVKVTQSSRYLVKRTGEKVFLECVQDMDHENMFWYRQDPGLGLRLIYFSYDVKMKEKGDIPEGYSVSREKKERFSLILESASTNQTSMYLCASSPLGATHEQFFGPGTRLTVL.

The chain joins TRBV2 to TRBJ1-6, with D unresolved. The V end was cut by 7 bases, the J end by 2 bases, with 9 bases between. The germline CDR1 and CDR2 sequences are SNHLY and FYNNEI. The CDR3 totals 14 residues. The CDR3 region is CASILEAYNSPLHF. The CDR3 bases are TGTGCCAGCATCCTCGAGGCCTATAATTCACCCCTCCACTTT.

The table lists this clonotype with many counts. V gene TRBV7-2 combines with J gene TRBJ1-5; the D is unclear. This CDR3 contains 15 residues. The V end lost 2 bases, the J end lost 2 bases, and 10 bases lay between the germline ends. Per germline, CDR1 SGHTA and CDR2 FQGNSA. The CDR3, as DNA: TGTGCCAGCAGCTTAAAAGGATTTGGCAATCAGCCCCAGCATTTT. Its protein is CASSLKGFGNQPQHF.

The CDR3 sequence is CSARDLRTGHTDTQYF. DNA for the CDR3: TGCAGTGCTAGAGACCTACGGACAGGACACACAGATACGCAGTATTTT. V usage is TRBV20-1 and J usage is TRBJ2-3, with 7 bases fitting TRBD1. The CDR3 extends over 16 amino acids. Per the germline V gene, CDR1 is DFQATT and CDR2 is SNEGSKA (reference sequence). V lost 0 bases, J lost 2 bases, and 8 bases stayed unmatched.

At least ten counts were recorded for this clonotype. CDR3 nucleotides: TGTGCCAGCAGCCAAGCCAGCAAAAAAGCTTTCTTT. Its translation: CASSQASKKAFF. This chain links TRBV3-1 with TRBJ1-1; D is undetermined. This CDR3 region has 12 residues. Deletions cut 1 base from V and 9 bases from J, with 9 bases between. The germline CDR1 and CDR2 sequences are LGHDT and YNNKEL (reference sequence).

In this sample, this clonotype turned up many times. V and J are TRBV5-1 and TRBJ2-7; TRBD1 matches at 7 bases. Germline V gene sequence: CDR1 SGHRS, CDR2 YFSETQ. The CDR3 contains 12 residues. Trimming at V came to 1 base and at J to 5 bases, leaving 0 bases not matched to a gene. The DNA for the CDR3 is TGCGCCAGCAGCTTGACAGGGGACGAGCAGTACTTC. It yields the protein CASSLTGDEQYF.

This clonotype was found many times. The chain recombines TRBV5-1 with TRBJ2-1; 11 bases match TRBD2. Trimming removed 4 bases from V and 7 bases from J; junction bases left unmatched: 10. The CDR3 has 16 amino acids. Germline CDR1 is SGHRS and CDR2 is YFSETQ. The CDR3 loop reads CASSLPVAGGLNEQFF. The CDR3, as DNA: TGCGCCAGCAGCCTGCCGGTAGCGGGGGGGCTGAATGAGCAGTTCTTC. Full variable domain (rest looked up from reference TRBV5-1 and TRBJ2-1): KAGVTQTPRYLIKTRGQQVTLSCSPISGHRSVSWYQQTPGQGLQFLFEYFSETQRNKGNFPGRFSGRQFSNSRSEMNVSTLELGDSALYLCASSLPVAGGLNEQFFGPGTRLTVL.

The chain combines TRBV28 with TRBJ2-3; possibly TRBD2 for D (5 bases). Deletions cut 7 bases from V and 3 bases from J, with 14 bases between. Germline assignment: CDR1 MDHEN and CDR2 SYDVKM. The CDR3 totals 14 residues. The DNA of the CDR3 is TGTGCCAGCAATTCGGGGTATCCTACAGATACGCAGTATTTT. Translation gives CASNSGYPTDTQYF.

Ten or more counts support this clonotype. The V gene is TRBV29-1, the J gene TRBJ2-5; 7 nucleotides agree with TRBD2. Germline V gene sequence: CDR1 SQVTM, CDR2 ANQGSEA. CDR3 size: 16 residues. V gave up 7 bases and J gave up 5 bases; unmatched junction bases: 19. For the CDR3, the DNA is TGCAGCGGCCTGCCTGTGGCGGGAGCCTCCAAGGAGACCCAGTACTTC. Its translation is CSGLPVAGASKETQYF.

This chain joins TRBV10-3 and TRBJ2-7; 10 bases line up with TRBD2. The CDR3 is made up of 16 amino acids. Trimming at V came to 4 bases and at J to 0 bases, leaving 6 bases not matched to a gene. The germline V gene has CDR1 ENHRY and CDR2 SYGVKD. As DNA, the CDR3 is TGTGCCATCAGTGGGCCGCGGACTAGCGGCTCCTACGAGCAGTACTTC. Translation gives CAISGPRTSGSYEQYF.

This clonotype occurred many times. V usage is TRBV5-1 and J usage is TRBJ2-1, with unresolved D. The CDR3 totals 14 residues. Trimming took 4 bases from V and 8 from J, leaving 16 bases between them. In germline, CDR1 is SGHRS, CDR2 YFSETQ. CDR3 in amino acids: CASSQTGRGDEQFF. DNA for the CDR3: TGCGCCAGCAGCCAAACGGGCCGCGGCGATGAGCAGTTCTTC. The whole variable domain, filled in from reference TRBV5-1 and TRBJ2-1, reads KAGVTQTPRYLIKTRGQQVTLSCSPISGHRSVSWYQQTPGQGLQFLFEYFSETQRNKGNFPGRFSGRQFSNSRSEMNVSTLELGDSALYLCASSQTGRGDEQFFGPGTRLTVL.

This clonotype was detected many times. Relative to the germline gene, one junction end is altered; a read error may explain this. The rearrangement uses TRBV5-1 and TRBJ2-1; 10 bases fit TRBD1. Germline V gene lookup returns CDR1 SGHRS and CDR2 YFSETQ. The CDR3 length is 16 residues. CDR3 sequence (DNA): TGCGCCAGCAACTTGGGACAGGGGAGCTCCTACAATGAGCAGTTCTTC. It yields the protein CASNLGQGSSYNEQFF.

The table lists this clonotype with a count of one. The chain combines TRBV20-1 with TRBJ1-4; TRBD1 might be the D (6 bases). The CDR3 covers 12 residues. The V and J ends lost 6 bases and 8 bases respectively, with 13 bases between them. Per the germline V gene, CDR1 is DFQATT and CDR2 is SNEGSKA (reference sequence). CDR3 DNA: TGCAGTGCAATGCGGGGGCGAGAAAAACTGTTTTTT. Protein: CSAMRGREKLFF.

Ten or more counts support this clonotype. This rearrangement joins TRBV2 to TRBJ1-1; 8 nucleotides align to TRBD1. V gave up 7 bases and J gave up 2 bases; unmatched junction bases: 9. CDR3 length equals 15 residues. CDR1 and CDR2 from the germline V gene are SNHLY and FYNNEI. For the CDR3, the DNA is TGTGCCAGCATTAGGACAGGGCGTCCTAACACTGAAGCTTTCTTT. Amino acid sequence: CASIRTGRPNTEAFF.